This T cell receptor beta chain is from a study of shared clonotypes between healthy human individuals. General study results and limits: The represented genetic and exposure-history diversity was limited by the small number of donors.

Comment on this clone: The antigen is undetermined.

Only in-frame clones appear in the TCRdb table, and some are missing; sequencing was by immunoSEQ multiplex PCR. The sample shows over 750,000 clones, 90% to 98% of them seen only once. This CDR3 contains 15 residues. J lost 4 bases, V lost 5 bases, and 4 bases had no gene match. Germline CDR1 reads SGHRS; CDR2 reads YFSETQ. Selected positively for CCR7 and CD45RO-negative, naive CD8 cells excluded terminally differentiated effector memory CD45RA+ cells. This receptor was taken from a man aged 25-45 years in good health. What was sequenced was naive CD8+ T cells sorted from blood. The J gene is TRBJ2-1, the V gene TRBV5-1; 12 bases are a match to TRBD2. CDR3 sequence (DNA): TGCGCCAGCAGGCCCGGGACTAGCGGGTACAATGAGCAGTTCTTC. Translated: CASRPGTSGYNEQFF.